This T cell receptor beta chain was found in a study of T cells in Graves' hyperthyroidism and ophthalmopathy. This clonotype has ten or more counts. TCR beta CDR3 sequences were amplified from RNA transcripts. The HTBI primer set drove a first-round RT-PCR of the TCR CDR3. Using its own MiXCR run on the multiplex PCR reads, TCRdb lists one record per CDR3 protein. The sample records about 400,000 distinct CDR3 sequences, about an eighth being singletons. The germline gives CDR1 LGHDT, CDR2 YNNKEL (reference sequence). The CDR3 runs 11 residues. V dropped 6 bases and J dropped 4 bases, with 4 bases sitting between them.

This TCR derives from a woman under 30 with Graves' hyperthyroidism. The J gene is TRBJ2-1, the V gene TRBV3-1; D unclear. Material for sequencing was blood. The CDR3: CASRRYNEQFF. CDR3 nucleotide sequence: TGTGCCAGCAGACGGTACAATGAGCAGTTCTTC.